Listed below are T cell receptor beta chains from one sample, sequenced in a study of T cell responses to AZD1222 COVID-19 vaccine. The method was immunoSEQ multiplex PCR; TCRdb's version includes in-frame clones alone and lacks a portion of them. The data show about 78,000 clones, just over 90% seen once. Specimen: peripheral blood, collected 28 days after the second AZD1222 dose. The receptors here all came from an adult who received the AZD1222 COVID-19 vaccine. CDR3s include the opening cysteine and the closing phenylalanine or tryptophan. A D gene is named only where the DNA matches it firmly. Size is omitted from some rows. Given values are once, few, many or a class for expanded clones.

>.|TRBV7-8|TRBJ2-7|TRBD1
TGTGCCAGCAGCATCAACGCGGGACAGGAGAACTACGAGCAGTACTTC
CASSINAGQENYEQYF
>.|TRBV6-5|TRBJ1-1|.
TGTGCCAGCAGTTATGGGACGGTTATGAACACTGAAGCTTTCTTT
CASSYGTVMNTEAFF
>.|TRBV18|TRBJ2-7|.
TGTGCCAGCTCGGGGACTCGTTCTTACGAGCAGTACTTC
CASSGTRSYEQYF
>.|TRBV13|TRBJ1-1|.
TGTGCCAGCAGCACACAGGGTAGGACTGAAGCTTTCTTT
CASSTQGRTEAFF
>.|TRBV7-9|TRBJ1-1|TRBD1
TGTGCCAGCAGCTTAGACAGGGGCGAAATTGAAGCTTTCTTT
CASSLDRGEIEAFF
>.|TRBV3-1/TRBV3-2|TRBJ1-5|.
TGTGCCAGCAGTGTTTCAGATAATCAGCCCCAGCATTTT
CASSVSDNQPQHF
>few|TRBV7-9|TRBJ1-6|.
TGTGCCAGCAGCTTAGGGACCGCAAATTCACCCCTCCACTTT
CASSLGTANSPLHF
>.|TRBV7-3|TRBJ1-2|.
TGTGCCAGCAGCTTAGGATCGGGCTCGACAGGCTACACCTTC
CASSLGSGSTGYTF
>.|TRBV2|TRBJ1-2|TRBD1
TGTGCCAGCAAAGGGACAGGGGTCCGCTACACCTTC
CASKGTGVRYTF
>few|TRBV28|TRBJ2-7|TRBD2
TGTGCCAGCACCCCGGGGTTGGGACTAGCGGGAAAAATGGCCTACGAGCAGTACTTC
CASTPGLGLAGKMAYEQYF
>.|TRBV5-1|TRBJ2-1|.
TGCGCCAGCAGCTTGAGACACCGGGATTTCAGCTCCTACAATGAGCAGTTCTTC
CASSLRHRDFSSYNEQFF
>.|TRBV6-1|TRBJ1-4|.
TGTGCCAGCAGTGATGGGGGGGAGAATGAAAAACTGTTTTTT
CASSDGGENEKLFF
>.|TRBV7-9|TRBJ1-6|.
TGTGCCAGCAGACCCTCGGGGAATTCACCCCTCCACTTT
CASRPSGNSPLHF
>few|TRBV18|TRBJ1-5|.
TGTGCCAGCTCACCATCCCCAGGGCAGCCCCAGCATTTT
CASSPSPGQPQHF
>few|TRBV5-4|TRBJ1-1|TRBD1
TGTGCCAGCAGCTTGGGACAGGGGGTCGTTGAAGCTTTCTTT
CASSLGQGVVEAFF
>.|TRBV6-5|TRBJ2-3|.
TGTGCCAGCAGTTACTCCGGGGCAGGGCTTGCAGATACGCAGTATTTT
CASSYSGAGLADTQYF
>.|TRBV7-8|TRBJ2-7|TRBD1
TGTGCCAGCAGCACCTGGGACAGAGAGCAGTACTTC
CASSTWDREQYF
>.|TRBV19|TRBJ1-2|.
TGTGCCAGTAGTATAAGCAAACGGCGTTATGGCTACACCTTC
CASSISKRRYGYTF
>.|TRBV5-4|TRBJ2-5|TRBD1
TGTGCCAGCAGCTCGCCCCAGGGGGCCCAAGAGACCCAGTACTTC
CASSSPQGAQETQYF
>once|TRBV6-5|TRBJ1-6|.
TGTGCCAGCAGGGCTCCGGCGGGCTATAATTCACCCCTCCACTTT
CASRAPAGYNSPLHF
>.|TRBV23-1|TRBJ2-7|TRBD2
TGCGCCAGCAGTCAATCAGGAGTAGCGGGTACATGCTCCTACGAGCAGTACTTC
CASSQSGVAGTCSYEQYF
>once|TRBV18|TRBJ2-3|.
TGTGCCAGCTCACCTCAACTCCAAGCAGATACGCAGTATTTT
CASSPQLQADTQYF
>.|TRBV5-1|TRBJ1-5|.
TGCGCCAGCAGCTTGGGGGTCGACAGAGACCAGCCCCAGCATTTT
CASSLGVDRDQPQHF
>.|TRBV10-3|TRBJ2-7|TRBD1
TGTGCCATCCAGGGGGCGCGGCCCGAGCAGTACTTC
CAIQGARPEQYF
>.|TRBV29-1|TRBJ1-2|.
TGCAGCGTTGAACAAGGAGGGCAGGCCTATGGCTACACCTTC
CSVEQGGQAYGYTF
>.|TRBV2|TRBJ1-5|.
TGTGCCAGCAGTGATTCCCCAGGGCCCCAGCATTTT
CASSDSPGPQHF
>.|TRBV7-9|TRBJ1-5|TRBD1
TGTGCCAGCAGTTTGACAGGGGGCGGGAATCAGCCCCAGCATTTT
CASSLTGGGNQPQHF
>once|TRBV3-1/TRBV3-2|TRBJ1-6|.
TGTGCCAGCAGCCAAGACAGGGTCGGGTCACCCCTCCACTTT
CASSQDRVGSPLHF
>.|TRBV6-1|TRBJ2-7|.
TGTGCCAGCAGTGATCGGGGGTTCTACGAGCAGTACTTC
CASSDRGFYEQYF
>.|TRBV2|TRBJ1-4|TRBD1
TGTGCCAGCACCGGGCAGGGGGCATCTAATGAAAAACTGTTTTTT
CASTGQGASNEKLFF
>.|TRBV30|TRBJ2-7|TRBD2
TGTGCCTGGAGTCCCGGGACTAGCTACGAGCAGTACTTC
CAWSPGTSYEQYF
>.|TRBV30|TRBJ1-1|.
TGTGCCTGGAGTTCAGGGGCGGCGAACACTGAAGCTTTCTTT
CAWSSGAANTEAFF
>.|TRBV11-3|TRBJ2-7|TRBD1
TGTGCCAGCAGCGCACGTCCGGGACAGGGGGCGGGTTACGAGCAGTACTTC
CASSARPGQGAGYEQYF
>.|TRBV6-1|TRBJ2-7|TRBD2
TGTGCCAGCAGTGAAGTTCTAGCGGGGGCCTACGAGCAGTACTTC
CASSEVLAGAYEQYF
>.|TRBV10-3|TRBJ1-1|TRBD1
TGTGCCATCAGCGGGACAGAAAATGAAGCTTTCTTT
CAISGTENEAFF
>.|TRBV5-4|TRBJ2-3|.
TGTGCCAGCAGCTTGGGGGGTAGCACAGATACGCAGTATTTT
CASSLGGSTDTQYF
>.|TRBV6-2/TRBV6-3|TRBJ2-5|.
TGTGCCAGCAGTTACTCGGCCAGGGGGGTTTTAGAGACCCAGTACTTC
CASSYSARGVLETQYF
>.|TRBV12-5|TRBJ1-4|.
TGTGCTAGTGCCCCCTACGGAGCTAATGAAAAACTGTTTTTT
CASAPYGANEKLFF
>.|TRBV12-3/TRBV12-4|TRBJ2-1|TRBD1
TGTGCCAGCAACGACAGGGTTGGGGAGCAGTTCTTC
CASNDRVGEQFF
>.|TRBV3-1/TRBV3-2|TRBJ2-2|.
TGTGCCAGCTCTCCGAACCCAGGGTCCGACGGGGAGCTGTTTTTT
CASSPNPGSDGELFF
>few|TRBV6-5|TRBJ1-4|.
TGTGCCAGCAGTATCCTGGTTTCAACTAATGAAAAACTGTTTTTT
CASSILVSTNEKLFF
>.|TRBV7-9|TRBJ2-7|TRBD1
TGTGCCAGCAGCCCGACCCGGATTCAGGGGGTTGCGTCCTACGAGCAGTACTTC
CASSPTRIQGVASYEQYF
>.|TRBV18|TRBJ1-4|.
TGTGCCAGCTCACCCTCAAGGGCGGCAACTAATGAAAAACTGTTTTTT
CASSPSRAATNEKLFF
>.|TRBV11-1|TRBJ2-1|.
TGTGCCAGCAGCTTAGTACGGGGGCCTCAACCGGGTGAGCAGTTCTTC
CASSLVRGPQPGEQFF
>.|TRBV5-4|TRBJ1-1|TRBD1
TGTGCCAGCAGCAACCGGGACAGGGGGCTTGAAGCTTTCTTT
CASSNRDRGLEAFF
>.|TRBV3-1/TRBV3-2|TRBJ2-5|.
TGTGCCAGCAGCCAAGGGGACTCCACAAGGGCCCAGTACTTC
CASSQGDSTRAQYF
>.|TRBV3-1/TRBV3-2|TRBJ1-2|.
TGTGCCAGCAGCCAAGTGGCCCGGGGCTACACCTTC
CASSQVARGYTF
>.|TRBV27|TRBJ2-1|.
TGTGCCAGCAGGGGTCGGGTAGGTGTCGGAGAGCAGTTCTTC
CASRGRVGVGEQFF